This TCR beta chain appears in the sequencing data of a study of T cell repertoires in cytomegalovirus infection. This clonotype was recorded only once. Its antigen remains unknown. TCRdb reanalysed the reads using MiXCR and keeps one entry per CDR3 protein. Found here are some 71,000 distinct CDR3 sequences, about 27% of them singletons; the top ten hold 59%. The CDR3 has 15 amino acids. Trimming cost V 5 bases and J 1 base, with 15 bases left between them. In germline, CDR1 is SEHNR, CDR2 FQNEAQ (reference sequence). V gene TRBV7-9 combines with J gene TRBJ2-7; the D gene is possibly TRBD2 (6 bases). The sample in question was CD8+ T cells from cultured PBMCs, obtained from culture after CMV antigen stimulation. The receptor comes from a human donor in good health (CMV status not recorded). Some clones in this sample may be carry-over from other donors' samples. Here the CDR3 reads CASSPVWGESYEQYF. In DNA form, the CDR3 reads TGTGCCAGCAGCCCCGTCTGGGGGGAATCCTACGAGCAGTACTTC.